This T cell receptor beta chain was observed in a study of blood T cell repertoires in COVID-19. Study summary: There were acute and convalescent COVID-19 samples, and they came from the United States, Italy and Spain. T cells, B-cell-depleted T cells, or PBMCs provided the cDNA or gDNA that served as material.

The V gene end was trimmed by 2 bases and the J gene end by 3 bases; junction bases not matched to a gene: 3. Germline CDR1 ENHRY, CDR2 SYGVKD. This CDR3 is 15 amino acids long. Authors' analysis steps: Amplification from reference gene primers served as the basis for estimated nucleated cell counts. Here immunoSEQ multiplex PCR was the method, and the copy in TCRdb shows in-frame clones only, minus some. The V and J calls and the clone size are those of that table, but D and trimming were determined from the DNA. The sample carries 30,000 to 40,000 clones, around 85% recorded once. Enrollment of patients from Seattle took place during active infection, with longitudinal follow-up.

The chain uses TRBV10-3 and TRBJ2-2, with 7 bases aligning to TRBD1. Sample: peripheral blood. This clonotype originated in a man between 65 and 85 years old with COVID-19, enrolled during active disease. CDR3 in DNA: TGTGCCATCAGTGAGGCAGGGGGTTACACCGGGGAGCTGTTTTTT. This gives the protein CAISEAGGYTGELFF.